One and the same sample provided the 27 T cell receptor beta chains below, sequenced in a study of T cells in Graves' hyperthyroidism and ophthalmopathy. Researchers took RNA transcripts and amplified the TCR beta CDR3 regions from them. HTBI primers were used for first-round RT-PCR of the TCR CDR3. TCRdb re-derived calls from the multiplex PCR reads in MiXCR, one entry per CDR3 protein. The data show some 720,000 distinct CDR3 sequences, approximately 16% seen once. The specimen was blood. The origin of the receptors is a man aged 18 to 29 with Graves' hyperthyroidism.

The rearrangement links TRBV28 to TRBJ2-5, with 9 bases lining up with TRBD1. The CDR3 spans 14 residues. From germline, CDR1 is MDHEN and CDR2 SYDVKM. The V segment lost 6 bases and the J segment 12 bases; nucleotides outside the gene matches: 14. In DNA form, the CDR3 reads TGTGCCAGCAGGATCCCCAACAGGGGGCCGGGGAAGTACTTC. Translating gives CASRIPNRGPGKYF. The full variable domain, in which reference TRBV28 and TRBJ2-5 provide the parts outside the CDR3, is DVKVTQSSRYLVKRTGEKVFLECVQDMDHENMFWYRQDPGLGLRLIYFSYDVKMKEKGDIPEGYSVSREKKERFSLILESASTNQTSMYLCASRIPNRGPGKYFGPGTRLLVL.

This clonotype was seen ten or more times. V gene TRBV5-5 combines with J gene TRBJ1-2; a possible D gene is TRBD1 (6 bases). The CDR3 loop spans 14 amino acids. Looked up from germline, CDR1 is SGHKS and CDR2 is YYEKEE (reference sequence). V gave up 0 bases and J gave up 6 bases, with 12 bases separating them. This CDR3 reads CASSLVRGPDGYTF. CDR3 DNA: TGTGCCAGCAGCTTGGTTCGGGGGCCTGATGGCTACACCTTC.

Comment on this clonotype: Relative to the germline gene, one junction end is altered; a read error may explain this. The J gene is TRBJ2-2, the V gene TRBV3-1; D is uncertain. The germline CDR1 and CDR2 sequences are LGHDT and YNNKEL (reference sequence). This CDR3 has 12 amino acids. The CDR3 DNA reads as TGTGCCTGCAGCCAAGATAGCGGGGAGCTGTTTTTT. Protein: CACSQDSGELFF.

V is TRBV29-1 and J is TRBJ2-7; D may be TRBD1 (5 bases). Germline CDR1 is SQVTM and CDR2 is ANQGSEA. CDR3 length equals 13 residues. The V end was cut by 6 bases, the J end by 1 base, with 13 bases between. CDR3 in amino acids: CSVSWPGSYEQYF. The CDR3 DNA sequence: TGCAGCGTGTCGTGGCCAGGGTCCTACGAGCAGTACTTC.

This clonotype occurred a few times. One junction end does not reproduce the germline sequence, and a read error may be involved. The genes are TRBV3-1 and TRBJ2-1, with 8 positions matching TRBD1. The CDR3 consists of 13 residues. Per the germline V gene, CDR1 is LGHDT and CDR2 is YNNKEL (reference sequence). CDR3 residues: CASSQQGAGERFF. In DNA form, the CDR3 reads TGTGCCAGCAGCCAACAGGGGGCGGGCGAGCGGTTCTTC.

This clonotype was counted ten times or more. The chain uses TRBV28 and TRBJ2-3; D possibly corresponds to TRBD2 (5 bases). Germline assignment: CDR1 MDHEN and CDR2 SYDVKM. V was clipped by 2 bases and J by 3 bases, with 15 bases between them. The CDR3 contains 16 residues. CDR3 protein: CASSLRPLRGTDTQYF. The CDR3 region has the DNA TGTGCCAGCAGTTTACGCCCACTCCGAGGGACAGATACGCAGTATTTT.

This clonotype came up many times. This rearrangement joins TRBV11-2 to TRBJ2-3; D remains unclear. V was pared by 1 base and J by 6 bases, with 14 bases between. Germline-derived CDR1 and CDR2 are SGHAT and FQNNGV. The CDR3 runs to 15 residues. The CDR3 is CASSLGLNPADTQYF. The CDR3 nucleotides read TGTGCCAGCAGCTTAGGACTTAACCCGGCGGATACGCAGTATTTT.

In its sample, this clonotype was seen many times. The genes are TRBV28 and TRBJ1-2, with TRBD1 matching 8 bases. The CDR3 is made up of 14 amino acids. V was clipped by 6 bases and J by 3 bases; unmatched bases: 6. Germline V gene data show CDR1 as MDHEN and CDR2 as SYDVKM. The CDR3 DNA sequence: TGTGCCAGCAGCCTCGACAGGGGATACTATGGCTACACCTTC. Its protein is CASSLDRGYYGYTF.

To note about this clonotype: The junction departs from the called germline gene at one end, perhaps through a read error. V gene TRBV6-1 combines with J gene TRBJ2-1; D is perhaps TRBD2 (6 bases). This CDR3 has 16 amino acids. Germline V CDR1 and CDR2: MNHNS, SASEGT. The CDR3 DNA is TGTGCCAGCAGTGAAGGGCTAGCGATGACCTACAGTGAGCAGTTCTTC. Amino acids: CASSEGLAMTYSEQFF.

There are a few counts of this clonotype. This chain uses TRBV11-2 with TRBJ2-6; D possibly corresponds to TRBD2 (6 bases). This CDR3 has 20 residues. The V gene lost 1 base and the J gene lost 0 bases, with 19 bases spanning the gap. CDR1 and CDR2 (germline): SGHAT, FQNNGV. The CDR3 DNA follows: TGTGCCAGCAGCTTAGGACTGGACCCTCTGACTAGCTCTGGGGCCAACGTCCTGACTTTC. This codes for CASSLGLDPLTSSGANVLTF. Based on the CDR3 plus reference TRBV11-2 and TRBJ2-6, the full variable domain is EAGVAQSPRYKIIEKRQSVAFWCNPISGHATLYWYQQILGQGPKLLIQFQNNGVVDDSQLPKDRFSAERLKGVDSTLKIQPAKLEDSAVYLCASSLGLDPLTSSGANVLTFGAGSRLTVL.

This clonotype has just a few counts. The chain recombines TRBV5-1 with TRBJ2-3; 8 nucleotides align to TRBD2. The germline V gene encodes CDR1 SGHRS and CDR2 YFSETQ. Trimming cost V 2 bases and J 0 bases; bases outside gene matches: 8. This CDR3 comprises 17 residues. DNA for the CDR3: TGCGCCAGCAGCTTAATGAGCGGGAGCCTTAGCACAGATACGCAGTATTTT. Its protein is CASSLMSGSLSTDTQYF.

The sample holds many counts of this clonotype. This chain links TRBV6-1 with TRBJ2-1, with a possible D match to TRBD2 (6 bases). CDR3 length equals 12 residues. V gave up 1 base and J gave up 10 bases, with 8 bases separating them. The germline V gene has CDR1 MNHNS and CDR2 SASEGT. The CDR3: CASSEVLAEQFF. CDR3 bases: TGTGCCAGCAGTGAAGTGCTAGCGGAGCAGTTCTTC.

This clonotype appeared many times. This CDR3 reads CASEAGGEQFF. The CDR3, as DNA: TGTGCCAGCGAGGCGGGGGGTGAGCAGTTCTTC. This chain links TRBV7-9 with TRBJ2-1; 8 bases fit TRBD2. The germline CDR1 and CDR2 sequences are SEHNR and FQNEAQ (reference sequence). CDR3 size: 11 residues. V gave up 8 bases and J gave up 9 bases; unmatched junction bases: 3. Using reference TRBV7-9 and TRBJ2-1 for the parts outside the CDR3, the full variable domain is DTGVSQNPRHKITKRGQNVTFRCDPISEHNRLYWYRQTLGQGPEFLTYFQNEAQLEKSRLLSDRFSAERPKGSFSTLEIQRTEQGDSAMYLCASEAGGEQFFGPGTRLTVL.

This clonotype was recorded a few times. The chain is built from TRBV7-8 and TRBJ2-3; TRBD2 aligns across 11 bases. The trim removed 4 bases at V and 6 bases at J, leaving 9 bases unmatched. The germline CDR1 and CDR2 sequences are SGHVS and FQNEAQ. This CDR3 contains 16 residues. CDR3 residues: CASSSRTSGWRDTQYF. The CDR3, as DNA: TGTGCCAGCAGCTCTCGGACTAGCGGGTGGAGGGATACGCAGTATTTT.

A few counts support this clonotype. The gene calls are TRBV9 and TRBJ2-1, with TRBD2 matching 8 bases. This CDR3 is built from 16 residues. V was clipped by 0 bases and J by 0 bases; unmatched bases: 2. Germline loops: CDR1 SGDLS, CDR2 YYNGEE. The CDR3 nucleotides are TGTGCCAGCAGCGTAGAGAGCGGGAGCTCCTACAATGAGCAGTTCTTC. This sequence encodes CASSVESGSSYNEQFF.

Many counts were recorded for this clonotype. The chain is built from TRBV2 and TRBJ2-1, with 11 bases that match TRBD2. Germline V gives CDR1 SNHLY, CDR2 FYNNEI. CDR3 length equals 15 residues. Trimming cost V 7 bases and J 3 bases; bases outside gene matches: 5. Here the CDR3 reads CASKGGLAVYNEQFF. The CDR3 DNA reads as TGTGCCAGCAAGGGGGGACTAGCGGTCTACAATGAGCAGTTCTTC.

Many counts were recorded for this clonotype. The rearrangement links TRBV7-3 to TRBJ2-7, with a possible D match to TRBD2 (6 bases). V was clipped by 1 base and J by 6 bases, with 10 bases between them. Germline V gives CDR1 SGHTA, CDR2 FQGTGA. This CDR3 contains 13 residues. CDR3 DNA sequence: TGTGCCAGCAGCTTAAACGGGGGATTCGAGCAGTACTTC. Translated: CASSLNGGFEQYF.

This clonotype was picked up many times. CDR3 nucleotide sequence: TGCAGCGTTGCAGGGGCGAACGGCTACACCTTC. Translation: CSVAGANGYTF. The chain is built from TRBV29-1 and TRBJ1-2; tentative D call: TRBD1 (6 bases). The CDR3 extends over 11 amino acids. The germline V and J ends were trimmed by 4 bases and 8 bases, with 11 bases remaining between them. Germline lookup yields CDR1 SQVTM and CDR2 ANQGSEA.

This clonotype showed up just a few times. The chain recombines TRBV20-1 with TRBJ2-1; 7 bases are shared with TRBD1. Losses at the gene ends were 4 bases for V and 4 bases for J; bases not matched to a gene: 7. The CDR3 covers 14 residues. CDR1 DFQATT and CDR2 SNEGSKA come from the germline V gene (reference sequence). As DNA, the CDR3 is TGCAGTGCTAAAGCCGGGACAGCGTACAATGAGCAGTTCTTC. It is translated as CSAKAGTAYNEQFF.

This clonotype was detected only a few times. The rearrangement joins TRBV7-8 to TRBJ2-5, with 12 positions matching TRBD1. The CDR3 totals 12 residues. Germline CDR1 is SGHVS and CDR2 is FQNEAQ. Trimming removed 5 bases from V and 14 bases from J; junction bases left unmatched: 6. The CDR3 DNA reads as TGTGCCAGCAGCCCCCGGGACAGGGGGCTCTACTTC. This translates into CASSPRDRGLYF.

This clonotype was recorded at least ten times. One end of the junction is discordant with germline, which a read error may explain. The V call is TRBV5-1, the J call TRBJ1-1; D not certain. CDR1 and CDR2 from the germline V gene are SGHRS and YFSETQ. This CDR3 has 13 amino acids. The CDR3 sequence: CASSLAENTEAFF. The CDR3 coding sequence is TGTGCCAGCAGCCTCGCTGAGAACACTGAAGCTTTCTTT.

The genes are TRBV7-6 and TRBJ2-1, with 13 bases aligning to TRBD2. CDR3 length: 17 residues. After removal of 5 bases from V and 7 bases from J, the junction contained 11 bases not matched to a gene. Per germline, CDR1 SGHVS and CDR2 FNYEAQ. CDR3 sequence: CASSHYPGLAGANEQFF. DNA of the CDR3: TGTGCCAGCAGCCACTACCCCGGACTAGCGGGAGCGAATGAGCAGTTCTTC.

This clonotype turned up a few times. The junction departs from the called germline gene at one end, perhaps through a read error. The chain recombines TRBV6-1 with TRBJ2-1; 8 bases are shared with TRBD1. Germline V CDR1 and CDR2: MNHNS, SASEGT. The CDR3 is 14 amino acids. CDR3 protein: CASKTGDFYNEQSF. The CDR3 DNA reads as TGTGCCAGTAAGACAGGGGATTTCTACAATGAGCAGTCCTTC.

CDR3 in DNA: TGTGCCAGCATTGCCCTGGCAGGGAGGGACTACGAGCAGTACTTC. Translation: CASIALAGRDYEQYF. This sequence joins TRBV28 and TRBJ2-7, with 7 positions matching TRBD2. CDR3 length: 15 amino acids. Losses at the gene ends were 7 bases for V and 3 bases for J; bases not matched to a gene: 12. Germline CDR1 is MDHEN and CDR2 is SYDVKM.

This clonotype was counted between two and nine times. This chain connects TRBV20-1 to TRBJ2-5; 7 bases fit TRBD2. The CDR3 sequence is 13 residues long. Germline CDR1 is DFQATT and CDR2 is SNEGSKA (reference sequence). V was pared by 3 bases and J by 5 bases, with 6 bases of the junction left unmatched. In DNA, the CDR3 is TGCAGTGCTAGGGGGGGGGGATCCGAGACCCAGTACTTC. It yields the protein CSARGGGSETQYF.

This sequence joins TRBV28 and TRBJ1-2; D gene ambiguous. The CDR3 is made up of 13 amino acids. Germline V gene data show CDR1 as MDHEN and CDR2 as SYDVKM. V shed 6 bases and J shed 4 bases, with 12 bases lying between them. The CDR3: CASSQDGLYGYTF. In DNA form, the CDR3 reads TGTGCCAGCAGCCAAGACGGCCTCTATGGCTACACCTTC.

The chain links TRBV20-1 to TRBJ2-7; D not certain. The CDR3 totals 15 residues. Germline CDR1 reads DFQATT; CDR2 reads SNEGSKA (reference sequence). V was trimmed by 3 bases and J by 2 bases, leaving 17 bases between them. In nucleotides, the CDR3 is TGCAGTGCTAGGGCTTTAGAAGGGCGGACCTACGAGCAGTACTTC. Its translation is CSARALEGRTYEQYF.